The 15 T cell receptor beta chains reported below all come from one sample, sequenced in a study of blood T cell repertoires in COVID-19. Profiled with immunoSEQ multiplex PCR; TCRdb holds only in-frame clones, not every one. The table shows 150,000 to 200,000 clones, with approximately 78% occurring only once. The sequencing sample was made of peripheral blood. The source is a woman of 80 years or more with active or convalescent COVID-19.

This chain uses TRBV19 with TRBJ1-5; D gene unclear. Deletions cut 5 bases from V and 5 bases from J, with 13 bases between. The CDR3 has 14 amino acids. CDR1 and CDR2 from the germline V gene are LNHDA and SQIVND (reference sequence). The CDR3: CASSPWGGDQPQHF. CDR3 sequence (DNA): TGTGCCAGTAGTCCCTGGGGAGGAGATCAGCCCCAGCATTTT.

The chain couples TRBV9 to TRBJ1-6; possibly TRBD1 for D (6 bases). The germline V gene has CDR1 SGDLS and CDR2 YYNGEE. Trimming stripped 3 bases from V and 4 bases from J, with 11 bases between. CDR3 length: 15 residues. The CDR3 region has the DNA TGTGCCAGCAGCGCACAGGGATCGTATAATTCACCCCTCCACTTT. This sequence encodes CASSAQGSYNSPLHF.

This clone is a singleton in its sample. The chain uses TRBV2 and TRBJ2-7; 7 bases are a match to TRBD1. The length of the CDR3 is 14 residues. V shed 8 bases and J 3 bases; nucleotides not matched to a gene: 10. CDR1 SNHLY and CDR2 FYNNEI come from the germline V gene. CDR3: CASRKGAAGYEQYF. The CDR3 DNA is TGTGCCAGCCGTAAGGGGGCGGCAGGCTACGAGCAGTACTTC.

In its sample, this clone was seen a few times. The CDR3, as DNA: TGTGCCAGCAGCCCTCGGACAGTGAGCTACGAGCAGTACTTC. Protein: CASSPRTVSYEQYF. The chain employs TRBV7-2 and TRBJ2-7, with D possibly matching TRBD1 (6 bases). The V gene lost 5 bases and the J gene lost 3 bases, with 14 bases spanning the gap. Per the germline V gene, CDR1 is SGHTA and CDR2 is FQGNSA. The CDR3 sequence is 14 residues long.

This CDR3 is CASSQALTVSGNTIYF. CDR3 coding DNA: TGTGCCAGCAGCCAAGCATTGACAGTGTCTGGAAACACCATATATTTT. This sequence joins TRBV4-2 and TRBJ1-3; a weak D match, TRBD1 (5 bases). V lost 1 base and J 1 base, leaving 11 bases between the germline ends. CDR1 LGHNA and CDR2 YNFKEQ come from the germline V gene. This CDR3 has 16 amino acids.

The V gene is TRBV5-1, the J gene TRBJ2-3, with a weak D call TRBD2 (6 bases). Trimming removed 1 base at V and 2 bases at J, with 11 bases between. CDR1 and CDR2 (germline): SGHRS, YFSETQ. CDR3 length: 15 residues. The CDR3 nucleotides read TGCGCCAGCAGCTTGTGGGGAGGACCCACAGATACGCAGTATTTT. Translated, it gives CASSLWGGPTDTQYF.

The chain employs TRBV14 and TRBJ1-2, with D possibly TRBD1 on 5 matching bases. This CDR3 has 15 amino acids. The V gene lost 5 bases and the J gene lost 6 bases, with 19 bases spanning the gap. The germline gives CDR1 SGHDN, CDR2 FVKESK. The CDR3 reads CASSKRAGYEDGYTF. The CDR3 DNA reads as TGTGCCAGCAGCAAACGGGCAGGGTATGAGGATGGCTACACCTTC.

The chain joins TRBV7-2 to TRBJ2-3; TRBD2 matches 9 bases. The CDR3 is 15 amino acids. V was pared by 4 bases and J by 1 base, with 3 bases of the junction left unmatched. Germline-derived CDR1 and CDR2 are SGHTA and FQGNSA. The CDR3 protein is CASSSQRGGTDTQYF. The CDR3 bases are TGTGCCAGCAGCTCCCAGCGGGGGGGCACAGATACGCAGTATTTT.

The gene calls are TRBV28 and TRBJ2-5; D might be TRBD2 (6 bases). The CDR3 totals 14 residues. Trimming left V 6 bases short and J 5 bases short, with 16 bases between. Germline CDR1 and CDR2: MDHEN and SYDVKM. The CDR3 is CASSWGLTSETQYF. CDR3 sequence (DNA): TGTGCCAGCAGCTGGGGACTTACCTCGGAGACCCAGTACTTC.

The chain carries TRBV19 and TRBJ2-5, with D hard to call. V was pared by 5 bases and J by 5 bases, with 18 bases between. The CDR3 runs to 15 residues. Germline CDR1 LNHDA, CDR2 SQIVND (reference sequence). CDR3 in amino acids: CASSSRDFLAETQYF. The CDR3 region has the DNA TGTGCCAGTAGTTCCCGAGACTTTCTGGCGGAGACCCAGTACTTC. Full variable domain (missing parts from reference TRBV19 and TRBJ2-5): DGGITQSPKYLFRKEGQNVTLSCEQNLNHDAMYWYRQDPGQGLRLIYYSQIVNDFQKGDIAEGYSVSREKKESFPLTVTSAQKNPTAFYLCASSSRDFLAETQYFGPGTRLLVL.

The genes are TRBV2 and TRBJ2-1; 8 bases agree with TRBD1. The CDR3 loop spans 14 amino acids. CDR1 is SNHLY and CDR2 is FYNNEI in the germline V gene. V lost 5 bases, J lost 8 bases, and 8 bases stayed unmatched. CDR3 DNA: TGTGCCAGCAGTCAGGGGGCCGGAGGTGATGAGCAGTTCTTC. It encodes CASSQGAGGDEQFF.

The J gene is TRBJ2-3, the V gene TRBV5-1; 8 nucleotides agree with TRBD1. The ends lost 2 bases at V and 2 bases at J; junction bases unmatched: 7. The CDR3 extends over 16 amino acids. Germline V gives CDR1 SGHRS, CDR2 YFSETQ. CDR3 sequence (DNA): TGCGCCAGCAGCTTAGGACAGGGAAGACACACAGATACGCAGTATTTT. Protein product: CASSLGQGRHTDTQYF.

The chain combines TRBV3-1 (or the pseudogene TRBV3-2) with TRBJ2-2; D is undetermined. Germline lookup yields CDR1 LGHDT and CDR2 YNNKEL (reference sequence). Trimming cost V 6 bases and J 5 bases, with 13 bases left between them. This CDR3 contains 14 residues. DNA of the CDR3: TGTGCCAGCAGGCACAATCCCAGGACCGGGGAGCTGTTTTTT. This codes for CASRHNPRTGELFF.

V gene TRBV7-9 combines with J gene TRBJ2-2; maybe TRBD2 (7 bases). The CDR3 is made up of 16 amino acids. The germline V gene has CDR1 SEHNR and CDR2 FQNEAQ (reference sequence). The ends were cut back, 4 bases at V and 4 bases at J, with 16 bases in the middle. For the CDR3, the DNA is TGTGCCAGCAGCTATCTTCGGGGGGCGCTCACCGGGGAGCTGTTTTTT. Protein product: CASSYLRGALTGELFF.

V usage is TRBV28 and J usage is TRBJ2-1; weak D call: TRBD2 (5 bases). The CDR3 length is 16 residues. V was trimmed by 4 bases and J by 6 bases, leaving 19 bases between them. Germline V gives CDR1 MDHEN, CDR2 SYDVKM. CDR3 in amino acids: CASSSMDLWSGNEQFF. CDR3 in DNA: TGTGCCAGCAGTTCAATGGACTTATGGTCTGGCAATGAGCAGTTCTTC.